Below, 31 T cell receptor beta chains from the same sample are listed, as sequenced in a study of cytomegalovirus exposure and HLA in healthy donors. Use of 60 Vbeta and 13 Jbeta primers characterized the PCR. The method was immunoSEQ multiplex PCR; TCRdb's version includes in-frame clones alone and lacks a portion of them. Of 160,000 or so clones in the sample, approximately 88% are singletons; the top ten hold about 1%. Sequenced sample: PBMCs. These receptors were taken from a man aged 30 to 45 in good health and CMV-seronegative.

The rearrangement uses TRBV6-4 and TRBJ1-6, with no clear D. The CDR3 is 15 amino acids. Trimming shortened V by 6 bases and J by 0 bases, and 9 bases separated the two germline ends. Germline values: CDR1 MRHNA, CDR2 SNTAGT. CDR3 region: CASREYTSYNSPLHF. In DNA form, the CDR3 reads TGTGCCAGCAGAGAGTATACCTCCTATAATTCACCCCTCCACTTT.

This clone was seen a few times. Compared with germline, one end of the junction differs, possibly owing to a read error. CDR3 region: CASSLGGGTGQKTQYF. CDR3 sequence (DNA): TGTGCCAGCAGTTTAGGGGGGGGGACAGGCCAAAAGACCCAGTACTTC. The V gene is TRBV28, the J gene TRBJ2-5; TRBD1 might be the D (8 bases). This CDR3 is built from 16 residues. Germline loops: CDR1 MDHEN, CDR2 SYDVKM.

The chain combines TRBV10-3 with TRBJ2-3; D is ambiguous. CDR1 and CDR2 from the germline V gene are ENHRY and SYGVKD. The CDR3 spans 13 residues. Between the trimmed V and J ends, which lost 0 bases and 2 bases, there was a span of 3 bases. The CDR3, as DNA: TGTGCCATCAGTGAGTCGGCCACAGATACGCAGTATTTT. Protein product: CAISESATDTQYF.

DNA for the CDR3: TGTGCCAGCAGCTTTTTGGCCCCTACAGGGTTCCACGAGCAGTACTTC. This translates into CASSFLAPTGFHEQYF. This rearrangement joins TRBV27 to TRBJ2-7; D may be TRBD1 (6 bases). The germline CDR1 and CDR2 sequences are MNHEY and SMNVEV (reference sequence). Between the trimmed V and J ends, which lost 6 bases and 5 bases, there was a span of 23 bases. This CDR3 is built from 16 residues.

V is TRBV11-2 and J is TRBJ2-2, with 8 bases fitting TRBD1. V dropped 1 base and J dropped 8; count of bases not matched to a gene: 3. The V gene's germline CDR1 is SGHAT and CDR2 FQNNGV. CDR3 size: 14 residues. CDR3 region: CASSLGQGRGELFF. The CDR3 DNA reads TGTGCCAGCAGCTTAGGACAGGGGAGGGGGGAGCTGTTTTTT.

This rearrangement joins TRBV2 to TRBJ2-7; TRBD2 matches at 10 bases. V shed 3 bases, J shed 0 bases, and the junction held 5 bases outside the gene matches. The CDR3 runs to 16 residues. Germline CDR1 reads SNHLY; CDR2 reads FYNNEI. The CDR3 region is CASSEGLATRSYEQYF. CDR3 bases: TGTGCCAGCAGTGAGGGACTAGCGACCCGCTCCTACGAGCAGTACTTC. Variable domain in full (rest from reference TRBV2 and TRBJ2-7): EPEVTQTPSHQVTQMGQEVILRCVPISNHLYFYWYRQILGQKVEFLVSFYNNEISEKSEIFDDQFSVERPDGSNFTLKIRSTKLEDSAMYFCASSEGLATRSYEQYFGPGTRLTVT.

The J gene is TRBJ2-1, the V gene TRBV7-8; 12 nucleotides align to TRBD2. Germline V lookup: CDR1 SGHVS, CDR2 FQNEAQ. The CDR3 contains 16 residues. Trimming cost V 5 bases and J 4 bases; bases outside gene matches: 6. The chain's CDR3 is CASSLLLAGGYNEQFF. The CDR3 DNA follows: TGTGCCAGCAGCCTCCTACTAGCGGGAGGTTACAATGAGCAGTTCTTC.

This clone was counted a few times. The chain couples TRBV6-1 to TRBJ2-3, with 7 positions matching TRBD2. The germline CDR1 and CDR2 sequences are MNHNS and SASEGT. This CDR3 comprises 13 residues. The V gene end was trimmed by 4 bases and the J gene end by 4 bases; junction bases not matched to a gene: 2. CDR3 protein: CASSVAGPDTQYF. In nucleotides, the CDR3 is TGTGCCAGCAGTGTAGCGGGCCCAGATACGCAGTATTTT.

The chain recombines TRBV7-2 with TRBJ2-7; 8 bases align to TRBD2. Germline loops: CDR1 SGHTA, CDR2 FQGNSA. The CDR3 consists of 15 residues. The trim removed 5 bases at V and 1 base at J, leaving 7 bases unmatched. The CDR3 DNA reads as TGTGCCAGCAGCGAAACTAGCGGTCGGTCCTACGAGCAGTACTTC. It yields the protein CASSETSGRSYEQYF.

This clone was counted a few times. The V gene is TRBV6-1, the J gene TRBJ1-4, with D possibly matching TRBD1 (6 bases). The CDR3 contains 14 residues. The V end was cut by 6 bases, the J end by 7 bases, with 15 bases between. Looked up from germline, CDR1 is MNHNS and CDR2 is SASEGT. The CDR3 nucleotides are TGTGCCAGCAGCCCGACACAGGGCGGTGAAAAACTGTTTTTT. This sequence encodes CASSPTQGGEKLFF.

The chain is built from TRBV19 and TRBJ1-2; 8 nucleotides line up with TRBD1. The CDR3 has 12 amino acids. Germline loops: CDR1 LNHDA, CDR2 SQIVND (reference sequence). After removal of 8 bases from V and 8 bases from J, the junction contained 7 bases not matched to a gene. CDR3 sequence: CASADRGNGYTF. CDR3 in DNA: TGTGCCAGTGCCGACAGGGGTAACGGCTACACCTTC.

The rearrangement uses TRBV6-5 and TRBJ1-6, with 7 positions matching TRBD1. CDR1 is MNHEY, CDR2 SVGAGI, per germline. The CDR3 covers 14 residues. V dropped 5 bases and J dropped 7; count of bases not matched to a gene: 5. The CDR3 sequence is CASSRQGGNSPLHF. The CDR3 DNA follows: TGTGCCAGCAGTCGTCAGGGGGGAAATTCACCCCTCCACTTT.

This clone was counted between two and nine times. CDR3 DNA: TGTGCCACCTCGTTGGGGCGGGAGGGTGGAGAGCAGTACTTC. It codes for CATSLGREGGEQYF. The chain joins TRBV11-2 to TRBJ2-7; TRBD2 matches at 9 bases. This CDR3 comprises 14 residues. The junction had 14 bases not matched to a gene; V was cut back by 10 bases and J by 7 bases. Germline values: CDR1 SGHAT, CDR2 FQNNGV.

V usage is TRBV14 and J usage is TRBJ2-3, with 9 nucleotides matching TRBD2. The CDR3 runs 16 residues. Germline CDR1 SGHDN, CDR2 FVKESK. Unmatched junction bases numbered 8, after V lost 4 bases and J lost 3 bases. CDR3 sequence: CASSRLLAGRTDTQYF. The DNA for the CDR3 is TGTGCCAGCAGCCGCTTGCTAGCGGGGAGGACAGATACGCAGTATTTT.

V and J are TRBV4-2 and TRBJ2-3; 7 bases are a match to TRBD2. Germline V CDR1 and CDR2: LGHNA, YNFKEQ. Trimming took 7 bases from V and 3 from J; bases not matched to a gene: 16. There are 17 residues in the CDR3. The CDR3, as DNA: TGTGCCAGCACGGAGAACGTTGGCGGGAGTTCGACAGATACGCAGTATTTT. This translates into CASTENVGGSSTDTQYF.

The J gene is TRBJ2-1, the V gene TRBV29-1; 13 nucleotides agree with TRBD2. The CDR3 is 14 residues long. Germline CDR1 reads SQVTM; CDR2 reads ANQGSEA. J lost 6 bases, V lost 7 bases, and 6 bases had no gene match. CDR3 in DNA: TGCAGCGCTCAGACTAGCGGGGGGCCCAATGAGCAGTTCTTC. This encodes CSAQTSGGPNEQFF.

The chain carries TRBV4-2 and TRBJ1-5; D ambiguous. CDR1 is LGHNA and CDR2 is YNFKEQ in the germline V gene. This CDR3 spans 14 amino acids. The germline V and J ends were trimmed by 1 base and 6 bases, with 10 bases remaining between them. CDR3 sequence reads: CASSQGGEGQPQHF. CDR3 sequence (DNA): TGTGCCAGCAGCCAAGGAGGTGAAGGTCAGCCCCAGCATTTT.

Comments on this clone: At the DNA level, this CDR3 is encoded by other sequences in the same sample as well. CDR3 DNA: TGTGCCAGTAGTATAGACGGCGGGAATCAGCCCCAGCATTTT. It encodes CASSIDGGNQPQHF. The gene calls are TRBV19 and TRBJ1-5; D is undetermined. The CDR3 covers 14 residues. Germline CDR1 reads LNHDA; CDR2 reads SQIVND (reference sequence). Trimming removed 0 bases at V and 4 bases at J, with 7 bases between.

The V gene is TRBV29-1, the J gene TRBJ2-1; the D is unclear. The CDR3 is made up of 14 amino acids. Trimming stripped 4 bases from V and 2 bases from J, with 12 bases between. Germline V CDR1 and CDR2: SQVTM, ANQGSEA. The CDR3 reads CSVVQPNTYNEQFF. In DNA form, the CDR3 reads TGCAGCGTTGTACAGCCTAATACCTACAATGAGCAGTTCTTC.

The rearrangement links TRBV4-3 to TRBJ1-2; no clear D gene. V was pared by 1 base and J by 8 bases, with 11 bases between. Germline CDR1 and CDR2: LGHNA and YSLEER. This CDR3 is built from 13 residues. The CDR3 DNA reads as TGCGCCAGCAGCCAAGTGGGCGTCTGGGGCTACACCTTC. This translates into CASSQVGVWGYTF.

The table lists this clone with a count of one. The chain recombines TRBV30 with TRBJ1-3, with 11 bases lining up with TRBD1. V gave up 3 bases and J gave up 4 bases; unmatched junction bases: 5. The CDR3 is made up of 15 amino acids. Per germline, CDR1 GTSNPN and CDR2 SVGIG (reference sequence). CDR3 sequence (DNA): TGTGCCTGGAGGGACAGGGGGCGAGGCGGAAACACCATATATTTT. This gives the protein CAWRDRGRGGNTIYF.

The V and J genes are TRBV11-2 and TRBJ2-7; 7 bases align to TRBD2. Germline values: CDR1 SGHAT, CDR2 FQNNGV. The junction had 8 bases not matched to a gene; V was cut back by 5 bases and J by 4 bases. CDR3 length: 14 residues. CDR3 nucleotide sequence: TGTGCCAGCAGCCCCCCCGGGGGGTTTTACGAGCAGTACTTC. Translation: CASSPPGGFYEQYF.

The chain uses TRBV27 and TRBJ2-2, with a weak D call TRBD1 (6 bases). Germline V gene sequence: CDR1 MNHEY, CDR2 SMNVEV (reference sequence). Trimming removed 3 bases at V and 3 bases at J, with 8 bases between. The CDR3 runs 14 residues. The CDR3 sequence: CASSFGQHTGELFF. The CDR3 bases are TGTGCCAGCAGTTTCGGACAGCACACCGGGGAGCTGTTTTTT.

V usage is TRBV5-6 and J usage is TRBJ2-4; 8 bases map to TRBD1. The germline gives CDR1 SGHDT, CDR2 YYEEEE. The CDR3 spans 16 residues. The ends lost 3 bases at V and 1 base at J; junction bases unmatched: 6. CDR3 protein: CASSWPGGAAKNIQYF. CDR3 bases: TGTGCCAGCAGCTGGCCAGGGGGCGCCGCCAAAAACATTCAGTACTTC.

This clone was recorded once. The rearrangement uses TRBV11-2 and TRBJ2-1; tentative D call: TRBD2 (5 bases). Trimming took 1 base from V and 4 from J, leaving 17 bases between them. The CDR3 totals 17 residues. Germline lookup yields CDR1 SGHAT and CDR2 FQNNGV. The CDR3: CASSLVAVGGYYNEQFF. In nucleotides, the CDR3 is TGTGCCAGCAGCTTAGTCGCCGTGGGCGGGTATTACAATGAGCAGTTCTTC.

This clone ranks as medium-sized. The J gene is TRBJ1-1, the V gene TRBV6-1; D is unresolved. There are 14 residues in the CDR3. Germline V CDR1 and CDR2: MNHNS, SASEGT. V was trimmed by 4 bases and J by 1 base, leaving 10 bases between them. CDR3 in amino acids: CASSVIPGNTEAFF. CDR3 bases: TGTGCCAGCAGTGTGATCCCAGGGAACACTGAAGCTTTCTTT.

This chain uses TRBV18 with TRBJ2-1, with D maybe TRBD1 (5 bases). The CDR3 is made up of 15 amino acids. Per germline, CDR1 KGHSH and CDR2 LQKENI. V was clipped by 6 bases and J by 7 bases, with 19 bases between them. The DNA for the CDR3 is TGTGCCAGCTCCCAGGGCCACGGCATGGGAAATGAGCAGTTCTTC. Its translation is CASSQGHGMGNEQFF.

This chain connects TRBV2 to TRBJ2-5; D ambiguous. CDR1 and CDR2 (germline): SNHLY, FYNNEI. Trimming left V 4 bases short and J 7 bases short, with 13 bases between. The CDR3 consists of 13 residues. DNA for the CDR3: TGTGCCAGCAGTGGCACCTCAGGCGCGACCCAGTACTTC. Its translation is CASSGTSGATQYF.

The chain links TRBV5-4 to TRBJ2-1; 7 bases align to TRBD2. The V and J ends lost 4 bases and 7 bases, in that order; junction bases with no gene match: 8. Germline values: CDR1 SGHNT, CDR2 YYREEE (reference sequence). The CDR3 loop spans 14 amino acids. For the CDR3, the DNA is TGTGCCAGCAGCCTGGGGGAGCGGGATAATGAGCAGTTCTTC. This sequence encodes CASSLGERDNEQFF.

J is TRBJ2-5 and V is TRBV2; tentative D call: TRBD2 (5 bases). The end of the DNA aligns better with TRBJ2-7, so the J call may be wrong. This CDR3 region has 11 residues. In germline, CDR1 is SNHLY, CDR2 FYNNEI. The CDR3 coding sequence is TGTGCCACCACCGCCGAGGGCGAGCAGTACTTC. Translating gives CATTAEGEQYF.

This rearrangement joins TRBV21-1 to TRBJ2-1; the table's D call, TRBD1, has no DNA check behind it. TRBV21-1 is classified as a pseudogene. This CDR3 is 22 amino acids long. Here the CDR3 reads CASSKEKWMARDRPGGYNEQFF. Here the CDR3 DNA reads TGTGCCAGCAGCAAAGAAAAGTGGATGGCAAGGGACAGACCAGGGGGCTACAATGAGCAGTTCTTC.